This T cell receptor (beta chain) was found in a study of CD8+ T cells in alopecia areata. Study context: At a dose of 5 to 10 mg twice daily, oral tofacitinib was given to treated patients.

Extraction and reverse transcription of RNA yielded cDNA as the sequencing template. Assay: immunoSEQ multiplex PCR; the TCRdb copy retains only in-frame clones and omits some. There are 100,000 to 150,000 clones in the sample; around three fifths occur only once, and 3.5% to 5% lies in the top ten. Trimming cost V 7 bases and J 7 bases, with 16 bases left between them. The CDR3 is 14 residues long. Germline CDR1 is MNHEY and CDR2 is SMNVEV (reference sequence). The sequenced sample was CD4+ T cells sorted from blood, obtained at week 0. The J gene is TRBJ1-4, the V gene TRBV27, with TRBD1 as a possible D gene (6 bases). The sequence came from a human donor with alopecia areata. For the CDR3, the DNA is TGTGCCAGCACCCGGTGGGGGGCGGGTGAAAAACTGTTTTTT. This encodes CASTRWGAGEKLFF.